What follows describes a single T cell receptor (beta chain). Individuals aged about 18 to 95 years were recruited from roughly 22 US areas. Cohorts were based on clinical histories the participants reported. The data were taken from a study of blood T cell repertoires in COVID-19. Study at large: Sources were T cells, B-cell-depleted T cells, or PBMCs; the material itself was cDNA or gDNA.

CDR1 and CDR2 (germline): MNHEY, SVGAGI. Between the trimmed V and J ends, which lost 7 bases and 3 bases, there was a span of 12 bases. The CDR3 extends over 13 amino acids. Data came from immunoSEQ multiplex PCR; TCRdb stores just in-frame clones and leaves some out. The sample includes about 170,000 clones, less than 85% seen only once; the top ten take roughly 12%. V usage is TRBV6-5 and J usage is TRBJ1-2; D is ambiguous. This TCR derives from a man over 45 who had recovered from COVID-19. The sequencing input was PBMCs or T cells enriched from blood (not recorded which). The CDR3 nucleotides are TGTGCCAGCAACGGGGTTAACGACTATGGCTACACCTTC. Translation: CASNGVNDYGYTF.